What follows describes a single T cell receptor beta chain. Antigen: not known. The protocol was immunoSEQ multiplex PCR, while the TCRdb copy is restricted to in-frame clones and leaves out a portion. The sample lists fewer than 9,500 clones, 81% occurring once. This entry comes from a study of blood T cell dynamics during melanoma immunotherapy. Overall study context: Standard first-line treatment here was pembrolizumab or nivolumab plus ipilimumab in metastatic melanoma. Findings and limits, study-wide: The study could not tell melanoma-specific clones from general immune activation.

Time point: week 3, after first cycle of checkpoint inhibitor. Response was assessed by RECIST 1.1 at 12 weeks, except a couple of rapid progressors. Patients with prior systemic cancer treatment, concomitant immunosuppressants, or other active malignancies were excluded. The CDR3 runs 15 residues. Losses at the gene ends were 5 bases for V and 0 bases for J; bases not matched to a gene: 2. The germline CDR1 and CDR2 sequences are SNHLY and FYNNEI. This rearrangement joins TRBV2 to TRBJ2-5, with 11 bases fitting TRBD2. This receptor was identified in a human donor with melanoma. The sample consisted of blood, taken from a patient treated with checkpoint blockade. The CDR3 bases are TGTGCCAGCAGTTGGACTAGCGGGTACCAAGAGACCCAGTACTTC. The encoded protein is CASSWTSGYQETQYF.